Listed below are T cell receptor beta chains from one sample, sequenced in a study of CD8+CD57+ T cells in acquired aplastic anemia. Using its own MiXCR run on the reads, TCRdb lists one record per CDR3 protein. The sample includes 180,000 or so distinct CDR3 sequences, less than 50% of them seen just once. What was sequenced was sorted CD4+, CD8+, or CD8+CD57+ T cells (not recorded which) from PBMCs. The receptors stem from a human donor with aplastic anemia. CDR3s include the opening cysteine and the closing phenylalanine or tryptophan. The D gene is left open where the match is weak. Clone size is shown for a subset of rows, as once, few, many or a class of expanded clone.

DNA	CDR3	J	D	size	length	V
TGTGCCAGCAGCTTAGCGGGGGGCCTGGCGGATTCACCCCTCCACTTT	CASSLAGGLADSPLHF	TRBJ1-6	-	many	16	TRBV7-8
TGCAGCGGGGGGGCGGGAGAGGAGCAGTTCTTC	CSGGAGEEQFF	TRBJ2-1	-	-	11	TRBV29-1
TGCAGTGCTAAGACAGTTTCGAATCAGCCCCAGCATTTT	CSAKTVSNQPQHF	TRBJ1-5	-	many	13	TRBV20-1
TGTGCCAGCAGCCGTGGACGGGGACTGGGTGAAGCTCTCTTT	CASSRGRGLGEALF	TRBJ1-1	-	-	14	TRBV4-1
TGCGCCAGCAGCGAGCAAACCTGGGGGAATGAGCAGTTCTTC	CASSEQTWGNEQFF	TRBJ2-1	-	many	14	TRBV5-1
TGTGCCATCATGGGGCGGGAGGAAACCGGGGCAGATACGCAGTATTTT	CAIMGREETGADTQYF	TRBJ2-3	TRBD2	few	16	TRBV10-3
TGCAGTGCTGGAACAGGGGTCGACCAGCCCCAGCATTTT	CSAGTGVDQPQHF	TRBJ1-5	TRBD1	-	13	TRBV20-1
TGTGCCAGCAGCTTAGAGGGCAGCAACTATGGCTACACCTTC	CASSLEGSNYGYTF	TRBJ1-2	-	many	14	TRBV7-9
TGCGCCAGCAGCCCAGGACAGGGGGCGCGGGCAGATACGCAGTATTTT	CASSPGQGARADTQYF	TRBJ2-3	TRBD1	few	16	TRBV5-1
TGTGCCAGCAGTTTGGTGGGAGGAGGGGAGACCCAGTACTTC	CASSLVGGGETQYF	TRBJ2-5	-	-	14	TRBV28
TGTGCCAGCAGTCCCCAGGGACTAGCGAGCTCCTACGAGCAGTACTTC	CASSPQGLASSYEQYF	TRBJ2-7	TRBD2	few	16	TRBV6-1
TGTGCCACCAGTATTAGAGGGGGGGGTGAGCAGTTCTTC	CATSIRGGGEQFF	TRBJ2-1	-	many	13	TRBV24-1
TGCGCCAGCAGCTTGTCGCTGGCAGGGAGCACTGAAGCTTTCTTT	CASSLSLAGSTEAFF	TRBJ1-1	-	many	15	TRBV5-1
TGTGCCATCAGGTGGACTAGCGGGACGAATGAGCAGTTCTTC	CAIRWTSGTNEQFF	TRBJ2-1	TRBD2	-	14	TRBV10-3
TGCAGTGCTAGAGATCCAGCAGGTACGCAGTATTTT	CSARDPAGTQYF	TRBJ2-3	-	-	12	TRBV20-1
TGTGCCAGCAGCCTTTCGGATTCGGGAGAGAACTATGGCTACACCTTC	CASSLSDSGENYGYTF	TRBJ1-2	-	many	16	TRBV4-2
TGTGCCAGCAGTTTGCAGACCGGCCGGGGGAGGCCCCAGCATTTT	CASSLQTGRGRPQHF	TRBJ1-5	-	many	15	TRBV2
TGTGCCAGCAGCTTAAATGGTGCCGGGGGGGCCCAGTACTTC	CASSLNGAGGAQYF	TRBJ2-5	TRBD2	-	14	TRBV7-3
TGCAGTGCCCGGGACTCTCGGACTAGCACAGATACGCAGTATTTT	CSARDSRTSTDTQYF	TRBJ2-3	-	many	15	TRBV20-1
TGTGCCAGCAGCTCTGATGAAAAACTGTTTTTT	CASSSDEKLFF	TRBJ1-4	-	many	11	TRBV9
TGTGCCATCAGTGAGTCGAGGGGACGCGAGCCCCAGCATTTT	CAISESRGREPQHF	TRBJ1-5	-	-	14	TRBV10-3
TGTGCCAGCAGCTTAGGCTCAGGGGGCGATGGCTACACCTTC	CASSLGSGGDGYTF	TRBJ1-2	TRBD1	many	14	TRBV11-2
TGTGCCAGCAGCCAAGGTGCGGGACAGAGAAATGAAAAACTGTTTTTT	CASSQGAGQRNEKLFF	TRBJ1-4	TRBD1	many	16	TRBV4-2
TGTGCCAGCAGGGCGGGACTAGCGGGGAGCTCTGGGGCCAACGTCCTGACTTTC	CASRAGLAGSSGANVLTF	TRBJ2-6	TRBD2	many	18	TRBV2
TGTGCCAGCTCACCTTCACGGACAGGACTAACTGATAACTATGGCTACACCTTC	CASSPSRTGLTDNYGYTF	TRBJ1-2	TRBD1	-	18	TRBV18
TGTGCCAGCAGCCAGGGGGGCCCCTACAATGAGCAGTTCTTC	CASSQGGPYNEQFF	TRBJ2-1	-	many	14	TRBV28
TGCGCCAGCAGTGAAGTGGAACAGAACCCCTACAATGAGCAGTTCTTC	CASSEVEQNPYNEQFF	TRBJ2-1	-	-	16	TRBV10-2
TGTGCCACCAGTGATCCCGGACAGGCGAACACTGAAGCTTTCTTT	CATSDPGQANTEAFF	TRBJ1-1	TRBD1	many	15	TRBV24-1
TGTGCCAGCAGCTCTGTTAGCGGGAGCTCCTACGAGCAGTACTTC	CASSSVSGSSYEQYF	TRBJ2-7	TRBD2	many	15	TRBV7-2
TGTGCCACCAGCAGGGACCAGACAGGGTTAGAAAAACTGTTTTTT	CATSRDQTGLEKLFF	TRBJ1-4	TRBD1	many	15	TRBV15
TGTGCCATCACCGGGTCGGCACGGGAGACTGAAGCTTTCTTT	CAITGSARETEAFF	TRBJ1-1	-	few	14	TRBV10-3
TGTGCCAGCAGTTACTCCACAGGGGGAAACACCATATATTTT	CASSYSTGGNTIYF	TRBJ1-3	-	-	14	TRBV6-5
TGTGCCAGCAGTGCCCACAGGGATGTAGGGGAGCAGTACTTC	CASSAHRDVGEQYF	TRBJ2-7	-	-	14	TRBV6-2/TRBV6-3
TGTGCCAGCAGTGAGCCAGGGACGAATTATGGCTACACCTTC	CASSEPGTNYGYTF	TRBJ1-2	-	-	14	TRBV2
TGCAGTGCTGCCGGGACTGACTACGAGCAGTACTTC	CSAAGTDYEQYF	TRBJ2-7	-	-	12	TRBV20-1
TGTGCCAGCAGCCAGACTAGCGGGAGAATCTACGAGCAGTACTTC	CASSQTSGRIYEQYF	TRBJ2-7	TRBD2	-	15	TRBV7-9
TGTGCCAGCAGTTACAAAGGGGACACCGGGGAGCTGTTTTTT	CASSYKGDTGELFF	TRBJ2-2	-	-	14	TRBV2
TGTGCCGGAGGGTGGGAGAACACCGGGGAGCTGTTTTTT	CAGGWENTGELFF	TRBJ2-2	-	-	13	TRBV19
TGTGCCAGCAGCTTTGGGCGGACGTGGGAGACCCAGTACTTC	CASSFGRTWETQYF	TRBJ2-5	-	-	14	TRBV7-2
TGTGCCAGCTCACCGCGACAGGAATTGCCTTTAACACCCCTCCACTTT	CASSPRQELPLTPLHF	TRBJ1-6	-	-	16	TRBV18
TGTGCCAGCAGCCAAGCCGGGACAAGCTCCTACGAGCAGTACTTC	CASSQAGTSSYEQYF	TRBJ2-7	-	many	15	TRBV4-2
TGTGCCAGCAGCCCGGTGAAACGAAAAGAGACCCAGTACTTT	CASSPVKRKETQYF	TRBJ2-5	-	once	14	TRBV14
TGTGCCAGCAGCTCTGGACTTTCCTACGAGCAGTACTTC	CASSSGLSYEQYF	TRBJ2-7	-	once	13	TRBV7-9
TGTGCCAGCAGCGTAGGGGTCGTCTCCTACGAGCAGTACTTC	CASSVGVVSYEQYF	TRBJ2-7	-	many	14	TRBV9
TGTGCCAGCAGCTTGGGGCGACATAAGTACAATGAGCAGTTCTTC	CASSLGRHKYNEQFF	TRBJ2-1	-	-	15	TRBV11-1
TGCAGTGCTAGAGCCGGGACGGTCTCCTACGAGCAGTACTTC	CSARAGTVSYEQYF	TRBJ2-7	-	-	14	TRBV20-1
TGTGCCAGCAGCCAAGATTCGGGCACAGGTACGCAGTATTTT	CASSQDSGTGTQYF	TRBJ2-3	-	few	14	TRBV3-1
TGTGCCAGCAGTTTGAGTACGGAGAACACTGAAGCTTTCTTT	CASSLSTENTEAFF	TRBJ1-1	-	-	14	TRBV12-3/TRBV12-4
TGTGCCATTGCCTCGAGGGGAACGGGGTACAATGAGCAGTTCTTC	CAIASRGTGYNEQFF	TRBJ2-1	-	-	15	TRBV10-3
TGCGCCAGCATGGGGGCGAGCTACGAGCAGTACTTC	CASMGASYEQYF	TRBJ2-7	-	once	12	TRBV5-1
TGCGCCAGCAGCTTGAACGCAGACTATGGCTACACCTTC	CASSLNADYGYTF	TRBJ1-2	-	once	13	TRBV5-1
TGCGCCAGCAGTGTGGAGAGGGACAGCAAGAATTCACCCCTCCACTTT	CASSVERDSKNSPLHF	TRBJ1-6	TRBD1	-	16	TRBV10-2
TGTGCCAGCACCCCGGGGTATGGCCCCCAGCATTTT	CASTPGYGPQHF	TRBJ1-5	-	many	12	TRBV12-3/TRBV12-4
TGTGCCACCAGTGAGGGACAGGGGACCGATCAGCCCCAGCATTTT	CATSEGQGTDQPQHF	TRBJ1-5	TRBD1	-	15	TRBV24-1
TGTGCCAGCAGGCCAACAGGGGACGTACAAGAGACCCAGTACTTC	CASRPTGDVQETQYF	TRBJ2-5	TRBD1	-	15	TRBV6-1
TGTGCCACCAGCAAACCGAGGACTAGCGGGGGGGGAGAGACCCAGTACTTC	CATSKPRTSGGGETQYF	TRBJ2-5	TRBD2	-	17	TRBV15
TGTGCCAGCAGTCTCCCGGGTAGGGAGACCCAGTACTTC	CASSLPGRETQYF	TRBJ2-5	-	-	13	TRBV6-1
TGTGCCAGCAGTGAAGCGGGGGGGCAGGGGGATACGCAGTATTTT	CASSEAGGQGDTQYF	TRBJ2-3	-	-	15	TRBV6-1